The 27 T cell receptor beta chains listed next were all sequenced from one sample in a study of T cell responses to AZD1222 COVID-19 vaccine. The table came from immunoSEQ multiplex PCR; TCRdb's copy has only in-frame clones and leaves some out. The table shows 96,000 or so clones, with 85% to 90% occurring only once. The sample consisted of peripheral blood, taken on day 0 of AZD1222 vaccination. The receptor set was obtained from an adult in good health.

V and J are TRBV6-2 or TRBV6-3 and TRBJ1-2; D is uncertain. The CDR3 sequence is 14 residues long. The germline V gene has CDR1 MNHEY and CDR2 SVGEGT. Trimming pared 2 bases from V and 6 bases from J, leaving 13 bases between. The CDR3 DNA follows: TGTGCCAGCAGTTACAGGGTTGAAGGAGATGGCTACACCTTC. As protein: CASSYRVEGDGYTF.

In DNA form, the CDR3 reads TGTGCCTCAAGGACATCGAACACTGAAGCTTTCTTT. Translation: CASRTSNTEAFF. V usage is TRBV28 and J usage is TRBJ1-1; possibly TRBD1 for D (5 bases). The CDR3 covers 12 residues. The V gene lost 11 bases and the J gene lost 1 base, with 11 bases spanning the gap. Per the germline V gene, CDR1 is MDHEN and CDR2 is SYDVKM.

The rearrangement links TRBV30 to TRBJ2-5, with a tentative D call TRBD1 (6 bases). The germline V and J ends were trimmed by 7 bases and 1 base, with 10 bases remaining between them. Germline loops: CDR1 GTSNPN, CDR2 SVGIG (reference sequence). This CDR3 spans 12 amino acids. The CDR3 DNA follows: TGTGCCTCTCAGGGGACCCAAGAGACCCAGTACTTC. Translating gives CASQGTQETQYF.

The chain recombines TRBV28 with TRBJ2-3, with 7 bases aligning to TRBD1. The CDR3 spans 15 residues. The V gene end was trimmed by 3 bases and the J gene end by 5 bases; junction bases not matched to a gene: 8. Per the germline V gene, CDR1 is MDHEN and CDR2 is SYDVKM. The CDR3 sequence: CASSFPGQLGDTQYF. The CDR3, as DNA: TGTGCCAGCAGTTTCCCGGGACAGTTAGGAGATACGCAGTATTTT.

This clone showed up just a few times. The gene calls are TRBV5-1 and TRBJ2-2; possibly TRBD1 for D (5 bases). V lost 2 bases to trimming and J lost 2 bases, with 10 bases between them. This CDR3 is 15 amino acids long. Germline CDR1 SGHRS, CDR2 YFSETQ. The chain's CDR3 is CASSLRQRNTGELFF. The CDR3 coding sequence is TGCGCCAGCAGCTTACGACAGAGAAACACCGGGGAGCTGTTTTTT.

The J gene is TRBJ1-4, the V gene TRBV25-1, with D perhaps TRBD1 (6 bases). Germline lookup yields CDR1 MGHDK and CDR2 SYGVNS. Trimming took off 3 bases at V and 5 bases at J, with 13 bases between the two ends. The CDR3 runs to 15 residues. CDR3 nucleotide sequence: TGTGCCAGCAGTGATATGACAGGAGAGAATGAAAAACTGTTTTTT. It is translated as CASSDMTGENEKLFF.

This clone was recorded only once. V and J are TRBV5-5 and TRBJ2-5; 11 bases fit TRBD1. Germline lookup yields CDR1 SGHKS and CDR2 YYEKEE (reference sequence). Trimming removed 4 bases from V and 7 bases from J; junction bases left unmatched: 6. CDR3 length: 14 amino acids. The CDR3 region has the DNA TGTGCCAGCAGCCGGACAGGGGGCGTGGGGACCCAGTACTTC. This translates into CASSRTGGVGTQYF.

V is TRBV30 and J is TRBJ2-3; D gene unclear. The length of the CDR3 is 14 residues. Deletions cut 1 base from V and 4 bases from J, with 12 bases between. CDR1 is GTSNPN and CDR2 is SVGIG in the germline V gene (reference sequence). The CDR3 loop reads CAWSGTGSADTQYF. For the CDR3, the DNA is TGTGCCTGGAGTGGAACCGGTTCGGCAGATACGCAGTATTTT.

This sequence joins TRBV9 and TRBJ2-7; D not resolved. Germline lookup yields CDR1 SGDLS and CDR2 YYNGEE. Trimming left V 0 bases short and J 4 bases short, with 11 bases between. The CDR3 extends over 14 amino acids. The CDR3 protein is CASSVGTQLYEQYF. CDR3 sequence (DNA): TGTGCCAGCAGCGTAGGTACTCAACTATACGAGCAGTACTTC.

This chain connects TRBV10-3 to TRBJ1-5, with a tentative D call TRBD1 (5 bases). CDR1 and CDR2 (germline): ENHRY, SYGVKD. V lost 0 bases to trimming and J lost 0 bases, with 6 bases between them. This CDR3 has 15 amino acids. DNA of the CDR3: TGTGCCATCAGTGAGTCAGGGGATAGCAATCAGCCCCAGCATTTT. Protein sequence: CAISESGDSNQPQHF.

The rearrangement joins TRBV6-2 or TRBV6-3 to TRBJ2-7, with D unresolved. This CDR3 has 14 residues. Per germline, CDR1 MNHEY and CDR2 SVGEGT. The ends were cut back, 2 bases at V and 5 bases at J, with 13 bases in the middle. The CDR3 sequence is CASSYDGPRDEQYF. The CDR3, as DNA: TGTGCCAGCAGTTACGACGGGCCTAGGGACGAGCAGTACTTC.

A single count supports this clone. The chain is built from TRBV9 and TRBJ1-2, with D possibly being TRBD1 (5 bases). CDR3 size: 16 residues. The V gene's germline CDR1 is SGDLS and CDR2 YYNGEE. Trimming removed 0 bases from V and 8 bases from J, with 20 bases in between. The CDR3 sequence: CASSVAGTSDSKGYTF. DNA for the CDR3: TGTGCCAGCAGCGTAGCTGGGACTTCCGACTCTAAGGGCTACACCTTC. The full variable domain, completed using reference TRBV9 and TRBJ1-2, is DSGVTQTPKHLITATGQRVTLRCSPRSGDLSVYWYQQSLDQGLQFLIQYYNGEERAKGNILERFSAQQFPDLHSELNLSSLELGDSALYFCASSVAGTSDSKGYTFGSGTRLTVV.

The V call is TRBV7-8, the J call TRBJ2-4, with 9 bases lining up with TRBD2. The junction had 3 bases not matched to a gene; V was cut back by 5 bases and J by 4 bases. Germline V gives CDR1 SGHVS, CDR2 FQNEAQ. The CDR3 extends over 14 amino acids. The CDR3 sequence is CASSPGLAKNIQYF. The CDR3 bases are TGTGCCAGCAGCCCCGGACTAGCGAAAAACATTCAGTACTTC.

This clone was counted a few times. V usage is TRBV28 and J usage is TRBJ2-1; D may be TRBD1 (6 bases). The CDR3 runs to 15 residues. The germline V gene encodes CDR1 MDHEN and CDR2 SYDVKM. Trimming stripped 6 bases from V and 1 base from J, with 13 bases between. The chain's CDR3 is CASSPGDRSYNEQFF. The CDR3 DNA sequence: TGTGCCAGCAGCCCAGGGGACCGGTCCTACAATGAGCAGTTCTTC.

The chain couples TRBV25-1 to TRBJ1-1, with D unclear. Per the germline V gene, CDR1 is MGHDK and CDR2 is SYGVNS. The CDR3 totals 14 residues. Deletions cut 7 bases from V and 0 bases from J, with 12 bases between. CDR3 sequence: CASMRAGLNTEAFF. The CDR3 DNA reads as TGTGCCAGCATGAGGGCCGGATTGAACACTGAAGCTTTCTTT.

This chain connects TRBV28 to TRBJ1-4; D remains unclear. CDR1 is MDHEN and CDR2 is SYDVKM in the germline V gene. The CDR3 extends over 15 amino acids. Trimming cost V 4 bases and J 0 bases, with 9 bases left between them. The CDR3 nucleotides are TGTGCCAGCAGTTCCTCATCGGCAACTAATGAAAAACTGTTTTTT. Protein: CASSSSSATNEKLFF. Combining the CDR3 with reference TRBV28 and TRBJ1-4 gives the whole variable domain DVKVTQSSRYLVKRTGEKVFLECVQDMDHENMFWYRQDPGLGLRLIYFSYDVKMKEKGDIPEGYSVSREKKERFSLILESASTNQTSMYLCASSSSSATNEKLFFGSGTQLSVL.

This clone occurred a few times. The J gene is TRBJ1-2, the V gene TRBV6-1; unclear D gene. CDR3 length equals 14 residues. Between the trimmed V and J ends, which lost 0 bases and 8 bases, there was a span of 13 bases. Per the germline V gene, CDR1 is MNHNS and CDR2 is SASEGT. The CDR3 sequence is CASSEAYNLLGYTF. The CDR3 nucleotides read TGTGCCAGCAGTGAAGCGTACAATCTTCTCGGCTACACCTTC.

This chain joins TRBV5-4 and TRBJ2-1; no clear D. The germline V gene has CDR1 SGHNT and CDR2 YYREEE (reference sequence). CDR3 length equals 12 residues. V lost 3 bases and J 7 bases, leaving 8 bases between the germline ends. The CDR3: CASSYNRNEQFF. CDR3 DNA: TGTGCCAGCAGCTACAACCGAAATGAGCAGTTCTTC.

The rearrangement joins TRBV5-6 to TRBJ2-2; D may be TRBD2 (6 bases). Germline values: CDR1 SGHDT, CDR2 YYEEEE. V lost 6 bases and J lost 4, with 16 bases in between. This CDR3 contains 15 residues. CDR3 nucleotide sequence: TGTGCCAGCACGGAGCGGGCAGTCCCCACCGGGGAGCTGTTTTTT. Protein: CASTERAVPTGELFF.

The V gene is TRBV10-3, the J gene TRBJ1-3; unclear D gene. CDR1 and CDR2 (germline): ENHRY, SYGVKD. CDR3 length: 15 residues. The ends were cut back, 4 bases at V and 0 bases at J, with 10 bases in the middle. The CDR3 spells CAISAQPSSGNTIYF. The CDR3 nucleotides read TGTGCCATCAGTGCACAGCCAAGCTCTGGAAACACCATATATTTT.

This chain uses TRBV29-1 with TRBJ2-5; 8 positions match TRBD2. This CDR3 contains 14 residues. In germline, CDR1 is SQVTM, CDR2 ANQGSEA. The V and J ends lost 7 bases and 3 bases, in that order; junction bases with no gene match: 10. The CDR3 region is CSAGRLAIKETQYF. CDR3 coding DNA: TGCAGCGCCGGAAGACTAGCGATCAAAGAGACCCAGTACTTC.

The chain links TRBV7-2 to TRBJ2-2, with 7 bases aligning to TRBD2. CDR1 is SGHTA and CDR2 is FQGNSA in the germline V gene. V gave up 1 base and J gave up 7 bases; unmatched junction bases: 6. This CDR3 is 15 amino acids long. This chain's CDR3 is CASSLVTGGSGELFF. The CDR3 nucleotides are TGTGCCAGCAGCTTAGTCACGGGAGGTAGCGGGGAGCTGTTTTTT.

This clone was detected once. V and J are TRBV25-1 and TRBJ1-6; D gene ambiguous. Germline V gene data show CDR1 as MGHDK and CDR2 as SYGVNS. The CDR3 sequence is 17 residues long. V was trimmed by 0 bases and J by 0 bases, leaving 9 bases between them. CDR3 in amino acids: CASSEYIGSSYNSPLHF. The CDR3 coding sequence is TGTGCCAGCAGTGAATATATCGGGAGCTCCTATAATTCACCCCTCCACTTT.

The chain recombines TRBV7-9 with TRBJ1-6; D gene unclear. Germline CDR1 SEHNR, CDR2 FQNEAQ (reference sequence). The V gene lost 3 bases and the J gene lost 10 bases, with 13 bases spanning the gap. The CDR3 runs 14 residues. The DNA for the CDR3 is TGTGCCAGCAGCTTCCAGCCTACTGGGTCACCCCTCCACTTT. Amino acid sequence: CASSFQPTGSPLHF.

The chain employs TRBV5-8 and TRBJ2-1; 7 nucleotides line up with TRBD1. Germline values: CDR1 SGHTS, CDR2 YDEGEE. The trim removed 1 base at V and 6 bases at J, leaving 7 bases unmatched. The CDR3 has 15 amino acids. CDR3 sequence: CASSLLLGGRNEQFF. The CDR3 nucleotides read TGTGCCAGCAGCTTGTTATTAGGGGGCCGCAATGAGCAGTTCTTC.

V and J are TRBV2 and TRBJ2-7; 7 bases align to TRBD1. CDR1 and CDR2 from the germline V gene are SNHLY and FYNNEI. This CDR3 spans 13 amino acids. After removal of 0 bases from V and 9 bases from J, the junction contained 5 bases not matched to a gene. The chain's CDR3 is CASSEARDSRQYF. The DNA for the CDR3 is TGTGCCAGCAGTGAAGCGAGGGACAGCCGGCAGTACTTC.

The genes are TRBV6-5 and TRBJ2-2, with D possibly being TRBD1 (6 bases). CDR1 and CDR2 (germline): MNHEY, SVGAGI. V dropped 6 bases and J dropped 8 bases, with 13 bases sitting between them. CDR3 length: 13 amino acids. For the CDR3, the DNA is TGTGCCAGCAGCCCCAACAGGGTAGGGGAGCTGTTTTTT. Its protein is CASSPNRVGELFF.